These 30 T cell receptor beta chains share one sample of origin, sequenced in a study of Ad26.COV2.S vaccination and SARS-CoV-2 variants (dated by TCRdb to about 2021). The treatment or condition label, as the study defines it: roughly 19 received Ad26.COV2.S at low or high dose, single or two shots; 5 received placebo; per-sample allocation not given. For vaccine and placebo recipients, repertoires were sequenced using samples collected on day 63 after the first injection. Library method: the immunoSEQ multiplex PCR assay. The source is immuneACCESS, and TCRdb retained only in-frame sequences with V and J called. Part of the clones is not carried over; for the studies checked, unresolved V genes explain less than half of this, and the remainder is unexplained. The sample includes 250,000 or so clones, with around 85% observed a single time. Nearly 3% of the sample is taken by the ten largest. This specimen consisted of peripheral blood, obtained in a trial of Ad26.COV2.S vaccine versus placebo. The receptors stem from a person between 18 and 65 years old who received the Ad26.COV2.S COVID-19 vaccine or a placebo.

The chain combines TRBV5-1 with TRBJ2-7; 9 bases fit TRBD1. The CDR3 has 15 residues. With 4 bases clipped from V and 7 bases from J, the junction kept 12 bases outside the gene matches. Germline V gene sequence: CDR1 SGHRS, CDR2 YFSETQ. The CDR3 nucleotides are TGCGCCAGCAGCGGACCGGGACAGGGTTGCGGGGAGCAGTACGTC. Its protein is CASSGPGQGCGEQYV.

This CDR3 is CASSPRTSSGNTIYF. In DNA, the CDR3 is TGTGCCAGCAGCCCCCGGACCAGCTCTGGAAACACCATATATTTT. The chain combines TRBV7-9 with TRBJ1-3; no clear D gene. The CDR3 runs 15 residues. V shed 5 bases and J shed 0 bases, with 11 bases lying between them. From germline, CDR1 is SEHNR and CDR2 FQNEAQ (reference sequence).

The chain joins TRBV6-5 to TRBJ2-2; TRBD2 matches 8 bases. The CDR3 spans 15 residues. Germline-derived CDR1 and CDR2 are MNHEY and SVGAGI. V gave up 2 bases and J gave up 6 bases; unmatched junction bases: 5. This chain's CDR3 is CASSYGGGRAGELFF. CDR3 DNA: TGTGCCAGCAGTTACGGCGGGGGGCGGGCCGGGGAGCTGTTTTTT.

This chain joins TRBV4-3 and TRBJ2-1; D might be TRBD2 (6 bases). Trimming removed 4 bases at V and 8 bases at J, with 15 bases between. CDR1 LGHNA and CDR2 YSLEER come from the germline V gene. The length of the CDR3 is 14 residues. DNA for the CDR3: TGCGCCAGCAGCCCAGCCCTAAGCGGGTATGAGCAGTTCTTC. Amino acids: CASSPALSGYEQFF.

The sample holds one count of this clone. The chain links TRBV5-5 to TRBJ2-1; perhaps TRBD2 as D (6 bases). The V end was cut by 0 bases, the J end by 9 bases, with 13 bases between. CDR3 length: 14 residues. Germline CDR1 and CDR2: SGHKS and YYEKEE (reference sequence). In nucleotides, the CDR3 is TGTGCCAGCAGCTTGGTTCCCCGGGGGAGTGAGCAGTTCTTC. Translated, it gives CASSLVPRGSEQFF.

This clone was found once. The chain couples TRBV6-6 to TRBJ1-1; no clear D gene. V was clipped by 5 bases and J by 5 bases, with 15 bases between them. This CDR3 has 14 amino acids. Germline V gives CDR1 MNHNY, CDR2 SVGAGI (reference sequence). CDR3 amino acids: CASSPRQSRTEAFF. As DNA, the CDR3 is TGTGCCAGCAGTCCCCGGCAGTCGCGGACTGAAGCTTTCTTT.

The chain links TRBV14 to TRBJ1-4, with D possibly TRBD1 on 6 matching bases. This CDR3 region has 17 residues. Trimming left V 4 bases short and J 6 bases short, with 21 bases between. CDR1 SGHDN and CDR2 FVKESK come from the germline V gene. CDR3 bases: TGTGCCAGCAGCCCTTGGGACACGGAGTTCGTGGATGAAAAACTGTTTTTT. It encodes CASSPWDTEFVDEKLFF.

The genes are TRBV10-3 and TRBJ1-2; the match to TRBD1 covers 8 bases. Trimming at V came to 6 bases and at J to 6 bases, leaving 6 bases not matched to a gene. This CDR3 region has 13 residues. CDR1 is ENHRY and CDR2 is SYGVKD in the germline V gene. The CDR3, as DNA: TGTGCCATCAGGGCCGGACAGGGAGATGGCTACACCTTC. Its protein is CAIRAGQGDGYTF.

The chain is built from TRBV5-4 and TRBJ1-5; 11 bases are shared with TRBD1. V was clipped by 4 bases and J by 1 base; unmatched bases: 1. The CDR3 has 15 residues. Germline lookup yields CDR1 SGHNT and CDR2 YYREEE (reference sequence). As DNA, the CDR3 is TGTGCCAGCAGCCGGGACAGGGGGAGCAATCAGCCCCAGCATTTT. It codes for CASSRDRGSNQPQHF. The whole variable domain, remainder taken from reference TRBV5-4 and TRBJ1-5, is ETGVTQSPTHLIKTRGQQVTLRCSSQSGHNTVSWYQQALGQGPQFIFQYYREEENGRGNFPPRFSGLQFPNYSSELNVNALELDDSALYLCASSRDRGSNQPQHFGDGTRLSIL.

Concerning this clone itself: The germline gene is not matched at one end of the junction; a read error may be the cause. The CDR3 sequence: CASSQDRRDYGYTF. CDR3 bases: TGTGCCAGCAGTCAAGACAGGCGAGACTATGGCTACACCTTC. The V and J genes are TRBV14 and TRBJ1-2; TRBD1 is a possible D gene (6 bases). This CDR3 is built from 14 residues. Germline V gene data show CDR1 as SGHDN and CDR2 as FVKESK.

This clone was seen a single time. The chain employs TRBV9 and TRBJ2-3; no definite D call. Trimming left V 4 bases short and J 0 bases short, with 12 bases between. The germline gives CDR1 SGDLS, CDR2 YYNGEE. The CDR3 consists of 15 residues. CDR3 in DNA: TGTGCCAGCAGCTCCCGACAAGCTAGCACAGATACGCAGTATTTT. It codes for CASSSRQASTDTQYF.

Here the CDR3 DNA reads TGTGCCAGCAGCCGAGGTCTTTTCGCAGGGGCATTCGGGCCCCTCCACTTT. Encoded protein: CASSRGLFAGAFGPLHF. The chain employs TRBV3-1 (or the pseudogene TRBV3-2) and TRBJ1-6; perhaps TRBD1 as D (6 bases). This CDR3 is 17 amino acids long. Germline CDR1 and CDR2: LGHDT and YNNKEL (reference sequence). V shed 4 bases and J shed 13 bases, with 26 bases lying between them.

This chain joins TRBV30 and TRBJ2-1; tentatively, D is TRBD2 (7 bases). The CDR3 spans 17 residues. Per the germline V gene, CDR1 is GTSNPN and CDR2 is SVGIG (reference sequence). Trimming removed 3 bases from V and 8 bases from J, with 26 bases in between. The CDR3 coding sequence is TGTGCCTGGAGGGACACCCGAGGGGGGGCCGTATTAGATGAGCAGTTCTTC. It translates to CAWRDTRGGAVLDEQFF.

J is TRBJ2-7 and V is TRBV5-4; D remains unclear. V was shortened by 1 base and J by 1 base, with 6 bases between the two germline ends. Germline-derived CDR1 and CDR2 are SGHNT and YYREEE (reference sequence). This CDR3 has 13 amino acids. The CDR3: CASSLKGSYEQYF. CDR3 DNA: TGTGCCAGCAGCTTGAAGGGATCCTACGAGCAGTACTTC. The full variable domain, rest sourced from reference TRBV5-4 and TRBJ2-7, is ETGVTQSPTHLIKTRGQQVTLRCSSQSGHNTVSWYQQALGQGPQFIFQYYREEENGRGNFPPRFSGLQFPNYSSELNVNALELDDSALYLCASSLKGSYEQYFGPGTRLTVT.

The chain links TRBV7-9 to TRBJ2-7; 9 bases agree with TRBD1. The CDR3 loop spans 15 amino acids. Germline values: CDR1 SEHNR, CDR2 FQNEAQ (reference sequence). J gave up 4 bases and V 5 bases, and 9 bases lay outside the gene matches. In DNA form, the CDR3 reads TGTGCCAGCAGCACCCAGCCGGGACAGGGTTACGAGCAGTACTTC. Translated, it gives CASSTQPGQGYEQYF.

The V and J genes are TRBV7-3 and TRBJ2-1; TRBD1 matches 11 bases. Trimming took 4 bases from V and 1 from J; bases not matched to a gene: 6. Germline CDR1 and CDR2: SGHTA and FQGTGA. The CDR3 loop spans 17 amino acids. CDR3 in DNA: TGTGCCAGCAGCTCAGGGGACAGGGGGACATCCTACAATGAGCAGTTCTTC. It codes for CASSSGDRGTSYNEQFF.

J is TRBJ2-5 and V is TRBV5-1; 7 nucleotides line up with TRBD1. J gave up 5 bases and V 4 bases, and 11 bases lay outside the gene matches. Germline V lookup: CDR1 SGHRS, CDR2 YFSETQ. This CDR3 spans 15 amino acids. This CDR3 reads CASSLDRVLGETQYF. The DNA for the CDR3 is TGCGCCAGCAGCCTAGACAGGGTTCTGGGGGAGACCCAGTACTTC.

A single count supports this clone. The chain uses TRBV7-9 and TRBJ2-5; tentative D call: TRBD1 (6 bases). With 5 bases removed from V and 4 bases from J, the gap between germline ends came to 20 bases. The CDR3 totals 16 residues. Germline loops: CDR1 SEHNR, CDR2 FQNEAQ (reference sequence). CDR3 residues: CASSPLGVGARETQYF. CDR3 coding DNA: TGTGCCAGCAGCCCCCTCGGGGTGGGGGCACGAGAGACCCAGTACTTC. The variable domain in full, completed from reference TRBV7-9 and TRBJ2-5, reads DTGVSQNPRHKITKRGQNVTFRCDPISEHNRLYWYRQTLGQGPEFLTYFQNEAQLEKSRLLSDRFSAERPKGSFSTLEIQRTEQGDSAMYLCASSPLGVGARETQYFGPGTRLLVL.

This clone appeared once. The chain is built from TRBV5-6 and TRBJ1-1, with unresolved D. V lost 0 bases and J lost 1, with 10 bases in between. The CDR3 extends over 15 amino acids. Germline V gives CDR1 SGHDT, CDR2 YYEEEE. The CDR3 nucleotides are TGTGCCAGCAGCTTGGCGACCTGGGGGAACACTGAAGCTTTCTTT. Its translation: CASSLATWGNTEAFF.

The V and J genes are TRBV13 and TRBJ2-7; maybe TRBD2 (6 bases). The ends were cut back, 3 bases at V and 0 bases at J, with 12 bases in the middle. The germline CDR1 and CDR2 sequences are PRHDT and FYEKMQ (reference sequence). This CDR3 region has 15 residues. The CDR3 loop is CASSLGPGSSYEQYF. The CDR3 coding sequence is TGTGCCAGCAGCTTGGGGCCCGGGAGCTCCTACGAGCAGTACTTC.

V and J are TRBV9 and TRBJ1-2; no clear D gene. Germline values: CDR1 SGDLS, CDR2 YYNGEE. This CDR3 contains 13 residues. V lost 1 base and J lost 3, with 7 bases in between. The CDR3 sequence is CASSVSQDYGYTF. DNA of the CDR3: TGTGCCAGCAGCGTATCGCAGGACTATGGCTACACCTTC.

A single count supports this clone. In the same sample, other DNA sequences code for this CDR3. This chain links TRBV11-3 with TRBJ2-5; D not certain. From germline, CDR1 is SGHNT and CDR2 YENEEA. The CDR3 covers 13 residues. The V gene lost 1 base and the J gene lost 2 bases, with 5 bases spanning the gap. The CDR3 region is CASSLGGQETQYF. CDR3 DNA: TGTGCCAGCAGCTTAGGTGGGCAAGAGACCCAGTACTTC.

The chain is built from TRBV27 and TRBJ1-6; D is unclear. Looked up from germline, CDR1 is MNHEY and CDR2 is SMNVEV (reference sequence). The V and J ends lost 5 bases and 3 bases respectively, with 14 bases between them. CDR3 length equals 16 residues. The CDR3 sequence is CASSPRWHVYNSPLHF. For the CDR3, the DNA is TGTGCCAGCAGTCCGAGGTGGCACGTCTATAATTCACCCCTCCACTTT.

CDR3 amino acids: CASSQGAAGGIEQFF. The CDR3 DNA is TGTGCCAGCAGCCAAGGTGCAGCGGGAGGGATTGAGCAGTTCTTC. The chain joins TRBV4-2 to TRBJ2-1, with TRBD2 identical over 10 bases. The CDR3 length is 15 residues. Trimming at V came to 1 base and at J to 9 bases, leaving 6 bases not matched to a gene. CDR1 is LGHNA and CDR2 is YNFKEQ in the germline V gene.

This clone has a single count. The chain recombines TRBV19 with TRBJ1-2; D gene uncertain. The ends were cut back, 5 bases at V and 0 bases at J, with 13 bases in the middle. The CDR3 runs 15 residues. Germline CDR1 reads LNHDA; CDR2 reads SQIVND (reference sequence). CDR3 region: CASSLRASANYGYTF. The CDR3 bases are TGTGCCAGTAGTTTAAGGGCCTCAGCTAACTATGGCTACACCTTC.

The rearrangement uses TRBV7-2 and TRBJ2-1; D gene unclear. The germline CDR1 and CDR2 sequences are SGHTA and FQGNSA. CDR3 length equals 12 residues. V shed 1 base and J shed 9 bases, with 7 bases lying between them. This CDR3 reads CASSLGRTEQFF. Written as DNA, the CDR3 is TGTGCCAGCAGCTTAGGTAGGACTGAGCAGTTCTTC.

J is TRBJ2-3 and V is TRBV3-1 (or the pseudogene TRBV3-2); perhaps TRBD2 as D (6 bases). Trimming took off 0 bases at V and 6 bases at J, with 16 bases between the two ends. CDR3 length: 16 residues. Germline assignment: CDR1 LGHDT and CDR2 YNNKEL (reference sequence). The CDR3 reads CASSQDLRDLHDTQYF. The DNA for the CDR3 is TGTGCCAGCAGCCAAGATCTGAGGGACTTGCACGATACGCAGTATTTT.

The chain couples TRBV7-9 to TRBJ2-1; TRBD1 aligns across 8 bases. V lost 5 bases, J lost 0 bases, and 6 bases stayed unmatched. Germline V CDR1 and CDR2: SEHNR, FQNEAQ (reference sequence). The length of the CDR3 is 16 residues. As DNA, the CDR3 is TGTGCCAGCAGCGCCCGACAGGGGAGCTCCTACAATGAGCAGTTCTTC. Residues: CASSARQGSSYNEQFF. Together with reference TRBV7-9 and TRBJ2-1, the CDR3 gives the full variable domain: DTGVSQNPRHKITKRGQNVTFRCDPISEHNRLYWYRQTLGQGPEFLTYFQNEAQLEKSRLLSDRFSAERPKGSFSTLEIQRTEQGDSAMYLCASSARQGSSYNEQFFGPGTRLTVL.

This clone was observed once. The chain uses TRBV6-5 and TRBJ1-2; tentatively, D is TRBD1 (5 bases). Trimming stripped 7 bases from V and 4 bases from J, with 16 bases between. The germline V gene encodes CDR1 MNHEY and CDR2 SVGAGI. CDR3 length: 14 residues. The CDR3 spells CASKHLRDGYGYTF. In DNA, the CDR3 is TGTGCCAGCAAACACCTAAGGGACGGCTATGGCTACACCTTC.

The chain carries TRBV3-1 (or the pseudogene TRBV3-2) and TRBJ2-3; 13 nucleotides align to TRBD2. This CDR3 region has 18 residues. Germline lookup yields CDR1 LGHDT and CDR2 YNNKEL (reference sequence). The trim removed 6 bases at V and 5 bases at J, leaving 14 bases unmatched. CDR3 in amino acids: CASRPSDVRLAGGDTQYF. As DNA, the CDR3 is TGTGCCAGCAGACCCTCAGACGTCCGACTAGCGGGGGGAGATACGCAGTATTTT.